The present entry profiles one TCR beta chain with its context. Authors' methods: Amplifying reference gene primers gave estimates of nucleated cell counts. Sequencing was performed with immunoSEQ multiplex PCR; in TCRdb, only in-frame clones are kept and a portion is missing. From that table come the V and J calls and clone size; the DNA was used to work out D and trimming. Here the sample spans around 140,000 clones, 75% to 90% being singletons. The data were taken from a study of blood T cell repertoires in COVID-19. Overall study: Whether acute or convalescent, the COVID-19 samples came from the United States, Italy and Spain. PBMCs, B-cell-depleted T cells, or T cells were the source of the cDNA or gDNA that made up the material.

Trimming shortened V by 4 bases and J by 4 bases, and 10 bases separated the two germline ends. The CDR3 consists of 12 residues. Germline V gene sequence: CDR1 SQVTM, CDR2 ANQGSEA. Sequencing used peripheral blood. The chain recombines TRBV29-1 with TRBJ1-2; possible D gene TRBD1, 5 bases. The TCR was taken from a middle-aged man with active or convalescent COVID-19. CDR3 in DNA: TGCAGCGTTGCAAAGGGGCTCTATGGCTACACCTTC. This gives the protein CSVAKGLYGYTF.